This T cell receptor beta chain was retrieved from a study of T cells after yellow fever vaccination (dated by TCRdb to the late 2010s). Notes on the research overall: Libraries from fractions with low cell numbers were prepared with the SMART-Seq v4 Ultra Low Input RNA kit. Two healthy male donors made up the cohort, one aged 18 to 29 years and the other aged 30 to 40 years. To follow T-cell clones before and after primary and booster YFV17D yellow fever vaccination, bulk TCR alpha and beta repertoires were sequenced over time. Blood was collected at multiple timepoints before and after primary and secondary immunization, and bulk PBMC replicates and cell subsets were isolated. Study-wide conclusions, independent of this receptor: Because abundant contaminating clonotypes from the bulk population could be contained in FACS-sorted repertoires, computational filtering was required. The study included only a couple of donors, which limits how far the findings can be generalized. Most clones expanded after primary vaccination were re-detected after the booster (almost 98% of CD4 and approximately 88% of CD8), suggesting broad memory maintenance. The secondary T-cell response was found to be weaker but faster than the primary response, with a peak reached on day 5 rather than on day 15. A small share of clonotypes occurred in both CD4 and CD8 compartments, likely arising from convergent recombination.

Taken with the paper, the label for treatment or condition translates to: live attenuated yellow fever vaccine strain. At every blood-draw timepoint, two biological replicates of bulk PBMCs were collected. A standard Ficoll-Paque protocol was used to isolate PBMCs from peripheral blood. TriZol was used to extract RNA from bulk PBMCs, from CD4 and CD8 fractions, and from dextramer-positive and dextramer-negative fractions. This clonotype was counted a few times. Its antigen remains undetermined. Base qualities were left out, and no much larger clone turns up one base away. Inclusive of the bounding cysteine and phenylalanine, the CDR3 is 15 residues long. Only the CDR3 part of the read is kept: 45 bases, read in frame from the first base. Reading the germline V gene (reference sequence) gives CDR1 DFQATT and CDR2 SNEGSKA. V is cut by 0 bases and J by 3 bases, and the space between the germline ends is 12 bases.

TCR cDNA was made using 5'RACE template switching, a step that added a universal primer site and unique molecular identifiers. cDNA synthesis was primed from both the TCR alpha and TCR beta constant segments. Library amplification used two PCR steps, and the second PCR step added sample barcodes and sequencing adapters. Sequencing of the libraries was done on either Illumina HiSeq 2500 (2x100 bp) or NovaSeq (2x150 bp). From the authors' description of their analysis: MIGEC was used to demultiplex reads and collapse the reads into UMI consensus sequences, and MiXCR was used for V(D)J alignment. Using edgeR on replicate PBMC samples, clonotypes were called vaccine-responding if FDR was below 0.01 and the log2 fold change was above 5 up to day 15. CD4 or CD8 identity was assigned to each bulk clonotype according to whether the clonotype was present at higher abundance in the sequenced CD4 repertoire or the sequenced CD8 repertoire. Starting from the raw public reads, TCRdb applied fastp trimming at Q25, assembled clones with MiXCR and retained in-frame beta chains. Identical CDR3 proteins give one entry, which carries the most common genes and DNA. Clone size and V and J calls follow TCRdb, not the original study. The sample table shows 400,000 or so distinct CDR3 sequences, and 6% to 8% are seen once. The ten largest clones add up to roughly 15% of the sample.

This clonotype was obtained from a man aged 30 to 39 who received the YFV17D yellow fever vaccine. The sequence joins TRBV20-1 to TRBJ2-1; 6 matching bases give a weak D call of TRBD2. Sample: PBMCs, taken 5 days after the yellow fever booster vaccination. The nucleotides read TGCAGTGCTAGAGATCGGGTAGCGGTCTACAATGAGCAGTTCTTC. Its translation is CSARDRVAVYNEQFF.